Listed here are 8 T cell receptor beta chains from one sample, sequenced in a study of T cells in localized non-small cell lung cancer (TCRdb year 2020). Library preparation was by the immunoSEQ multiplex PCR assay. TCRdb carries this immuneACCESS record with in-frame sequences only. Its versions omit some clonotypes, under half of them owing to an unresolved V gene in the studies checked, with the rest unexplained. In all, the sample holds around 55,000 clones, and roughly 86% of those were seen once. The leading ten clones occupy 16% of the sample. The input for sequencing was PBMCs, taken before any cancer treatment. The source of these receptors is a female donor with stage II lung adenocarcinoma.

This rearrangement joins TRBV30 to TRBJ1-2; D remains unclear. This CDR3 contains 11 residues. The ends were cut back, 2 bases at V and 8 bases at J, with 9 bases in the middle. In germline, CDR1 is GTSNPN, CDR2 SVGIG (reference sequence). The DNA for the CDR3 is TGTGCCTGGAGTAGTAGGAGAGGCTACACCTTC. Amino acid sequence: CAWSSRRGYTF.

The chain uses TRBV5-5 and TRBJ1-2; 9 nucleotides agree with TRBD1. CDR3 length equals 13 residues. V dropped 0 bases and J dropped 12; count of bases not matched to a gene: 6. The germline gives CDR1 SGHKS, CDR2 YYEKEE (reference sequence). The chain's CDR3 is CASSLGDRDGNTF. The CDR3 bases are TGTGCCAGCAGCTTGGGGGACAGGGATGGGAACACCTTC.

The chain recombines TRBV19 with TRBJ1-2; a possible D gene is TRBD1 (6 bases). V gave up 0 bases and J gave up 3 bases, with 11 bases separating them. Germline V lookup: CDR1 LNHDA, CDR2 SQIVND (reference sequence). The CDR3 consists of 15 residues. DNA for the CDR3: TGTGCCAGTAGTATAGAAACCGCAGGGGACTATGGCTACACCTTC. Amino acid sequence: CASSIETAGDYGYTF.

The chain has TRBV21-1 and TRBJ1-3; the table's D call TRBD1 went unverified against the DNA. TRBV21-1 is a documented pseudogene. The CDR3 consists of 14 residues. This chain's CDR3 is CASSNQGGGNTIYF. Written as DNA, the CDR3 is TGTGCCAGCAGCAACCAGGGGGGCGGAAACACCATATATTTT.

J is TRBJ2-5 and V is TRBV5-1; 13 nucleotides align to TRBD2. From germline, CDR1 is SGHRS and CDR2 YFSETQ. The CDR3 spans 18 residues. With V trimmed by 0 bases and J by 0 bases, 5 bases remained unmatched. CDR3 nucleotide sequence: TGCGCCAGCAGCTTGGGGCCGGGACTAGCGGGGTACCAAGAGACCCAGTACTTC. It translates to CASSLGPGLAGYQETQYF. The full variable domain, completed using reference TRBV5-1 and TRBJ2-5, is KAGVTQTPRYLIKTRGQQVTLSCSPISGHRSVSWYQQTPGQGLQFLFEYFSETQRNKGNFPGRFSGRQFSNSRSEMNVSTLELGDSALYLCASSLGPGLAGYQETQYFGPGTRLLVL.

The V gene is TRBV25-1, the J gene TRBJ1-2, with D hard to call. Germline lookup yields CDR1 MGHDK and CDR2 SYGVNS. The CDR3 runs 14 residues. V dropped 3 bases and J dropped 1 base, with 9 bases sitting between them. The CDR3 here is CASSDPSFNYGYTF. DNA for the CDR3: TGTGCCAGCAGTGATCCCTCATTTAACTATGGCTACACCTTC.

This clone was counted only a few times. The chain couples TRBV5-8 to TRBJ1-2; no firm D call. This CDR3 comprises 15 residues. V lost 0 bases and J lost 1, with 10 bases in between. Germline CDR1 SGHTS, CDR2 YDEGEE. This CDR3 is CASSLGSGINYGYTF. The CDR3 DNA is TGTGCCAGCAGCTTGGGTAGCGGCATTAACTATGGCTACACCTTC.

The J gene is TRBJ1-1, the V gene TRBV5-4; 10 positions match TRBD1. CDR3 length: 16 residues. The V gene's germline CDR1 is SGHNT and CDR2 YYREEE (reference sequence). Trimming at V came to 2 bases and at J to 1 base, leaving 5 bases not matched to a gene. The CDR3 protein is CASSFDRGRGNTEAFF. DNA for the CDR3: TGTGCCAGCAGCTTCGACAGGGGGCGGGGGAACACTGAAGCTTTCTTT.